This T cell receptor (beta chain) comes out of a study of identical twins (dated by TCRdb to 2016 to 2017). Regarding the study in general: To test whether fetal clonotypes persist, this study deep-sequenced TCR alpha and beta repertoires from monozygotic twins, from unrelated adults of various ages, and from cord blood. Replicate twin experiments were performed at different times using different library preparation protocols to rule out contamination.

Only healthy Caucasian donors were included. Three pairs of female monozygotic twins, all aged about 18 to 30 years, were included in the twin cohort. Peripheral blood mononuclear cells were used as the source from which RNA for TCR libraries was isolated. The table lists this clonotype with many counts. There is no known antigen for this receptor. No base quality values were provided; no much bigger clone lies one nucleotide off. The library was generated by 5' RACE. Instrument on record: Illumina HiSeq 2000. Template switching introduced a universal primer binding site; the final cDNA contained a unique molecular identifier, enabling accurate counting of TCR cDNA molecules. First-strand cDNA for TCR alpha and beta chains was synthesized from specific primers in the conserved constant-segment region. Each cDNA library was double barcoded, with a SMART-Mk sample barcode plus Illumina barcodes, to control for contamination. TruSeq adapter sequences along with Illumina sample barcodes were introduced in two successive PCR steps. Sequencing of the TCR alpha and beta cDNA libraries was done on the Illumina HiSeq platform using custom primers. Per the original workflow: MiGEC was used to process raw reads and extract unique molecular identifiers, and MiXCR was used to find CDR3 positions. Recombination models were inferred per individual with the repgenHMM and IGoR tools using an EM algorithm. Shared clonotype analysis was performed with the tcR package in R, normalizing sharing by the product of cloneset sizes. To study raw recombination free of thymic and clonal selection effects, out-of-frame nonproductive sequences were analyzed. TCRdb trimmed the raw reads at Q25, called clones with MiXCR and kept productive beta chains. One record per CDR3 amino acid sequence lists the most common genes and DNA. The authors' filters were not applied to this entry. For this sample there are 550,000 to 700,000 distinct CDR3 sequences; about 20% appear just once. The ten largest make up roughly 4% of the sample.

The germline V gene yields SGHDN for CDR1 and FVKESK for CDR2. For this chain, trimming is 0 bases at the V end and 7 bases at the J end, and the number of junction bases without a gene match is 8. From the cysteine up to the phenylalanine, the CDR3 has a length of 16 residues. Only the CDR3 part of the read is kept: 48 bases, read in frame from the first base. Overall study results and their limits: Because the same donors could not be followed over many years, the conclusions depended on cross-sectional statistical analysis. Out-of-frame TCR alpha sharing in monozygotic twins was systematically underestimated by recombination models, whereas sharing between unrelated individuals was in agreement with the recombination models. Compared with coincidental sharing between unrelated individuals, an excess of low generation-probability sequences was observed among out-of-frame TCR alpha sequences shared between twins. Invariant T cells such as MAIT and iNKT could partly confound zero-insertion analyses, although diverse VJ usage argued against such confounding for most clonotypes. Abundant cord blood beta clonotypes carried fewer insertions; young adult naive repertoires showed a weaker similar trend, while memory repertoires showed none. The excess sharing between twins in beta out-of-frame sequences was weaker because fewer shared sequences reduced the signal-to-noise ratio.

The sample was also linked to a second study, of T cells expressing NK-cell markers. As noted in the second study: In sorted CD3+CD56+NKG2C+, CD3+CD56+NKG2C- and CD3+CD56-NKG2C+ T-cell subsets from 7 or 8 donors, TCR beta-chain repertoires were profiled. Seven of the eight sequenced donors were HCMV-seropositive and one was HCMV-seronegative. In several experiments an anti-gammadeltaTCR antibody was added to restrict sorting to alphabetaTCR-expressing T cells. In several donors, the dominant CD3+CD56+NKG2C+ clonotypes were found to rank among the top 10 CD8+ clonotypes and to make up about 1.0-7.5% of CD8+ T cells. Those dominant clonotypes were again the most abundant among CD3+CD56-NKG2C+ cells in a handful of donors, at roughly 28.3-65%. Whether the expanded NKG2C-expressing T cell clones were specific for HCMV antigens remained unclear. The eight sequenced donors were randomly selected healthy volunteers, three men and five women. HCMV serostatus was determined by detecting HCMV-specific IgG in serum with a commercial ELISA kit. Bulk peripheral blood T-cell repertoires were additionally sequenced from unsorted PBMC for about 6 donors. MIGEC was used to demultiplex reads and group reads by UMI, and MiTCR was used to assemble and quantify clonotypes. To exclude erroneous sequences, any TCR cDNA sequence not supported by at least two reads was discarded. The tcR package was used for downstream repertoire analysis, and clonotypes were matched across fractions by CDR3 nucleotide sequence plus V segment. Antigen specificity was annotated against VDJdb with VDJmatch, allowing one amino acid substitution in CDR3.

The receptor chain draws on TRBV14 and TRBJ2-2, with 7 junctional bases fitting TRBD2. The source is a woman between 18 and 30 years old in good health. The sequenced material came from PBMCs. The nucleotides read TGTGCCAGCAGCCAAGATGGAGCGGGGCCGAGCGGGGAGCTGTTTTTT. This codes for CASSQDGAGPSGELFF.